This T cell receptor (beta chain) was obtained from a study of shared clonotypes between healthy human individuals. Whole-study findings and limits: Deeper or shallower sequencing was expected to change how clonotypes are shared among donors.

Turning to this clone: Antigen unknown.

CDR3 length: 16 residues. Germline CDR1 reads SNHLY; CDR2 reads FYNNEI. Trimming removed 3 bases from V and 0 bases from J; junction bases left unmatched: 4. As handled by the study authors: There were no quality scores in the junction-only immunoSEQ sequences, so filtering differed. Clones were read by immunoSEQ multiplex PCR, and TCRdb kept only the in-frame ones, dropping some. V and J calls and clone size are copied from that table; D and trimming were computed from the DNA. The table shows approximately 650,000 clones, with roughly 95% occurring only once. The naive CD8 population came from CD45RO-negative cells selected for CCR7, without terminally differentiated effector memory CD45RA+ cells.

Sequencing was performed on naive CD8+ T cells sorted from blood. This receptor was identified in a woman under 40 in good health. This rearrangement joins TRBV2 to TRBJ2-3; TRBD2 aligns across 9 bases. The CDR3 loop reads CASSEPTSGSTDTQYF. The CDR3 coding sequence is TGTGCCAGCAGTGAGCCAACTAGCGGGAGCACAGATACGCAGTATTTT.